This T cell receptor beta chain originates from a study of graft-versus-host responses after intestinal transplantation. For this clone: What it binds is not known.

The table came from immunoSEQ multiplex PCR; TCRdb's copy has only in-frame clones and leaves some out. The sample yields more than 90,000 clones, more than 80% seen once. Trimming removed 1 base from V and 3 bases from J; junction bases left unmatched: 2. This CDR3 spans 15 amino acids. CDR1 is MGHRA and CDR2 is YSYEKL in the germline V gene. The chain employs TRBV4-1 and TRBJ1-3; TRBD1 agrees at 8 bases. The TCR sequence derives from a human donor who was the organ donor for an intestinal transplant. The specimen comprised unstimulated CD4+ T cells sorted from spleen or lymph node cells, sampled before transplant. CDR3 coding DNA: TGCGCCAGCAGCCAAGGGACAGGGAATGGAAACACCATATATTTT. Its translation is CASSQGTGNGNTIYF.